Below are 26 T cell receptor beta chains sequenced from a single sample in a study of blood T cell repertoires in COVID-19. Produced via immunoSEQ multiplex PCR; TCRdb's table is partial and in-frame only. The data contain fewer than 100,000 clones, 75% to 85% of them singletons. Sample: peripheral blood. The receptors were gathered from a woman aged 65 to 85 with acute or convalescent COVID-19.

The CDR3 loop is CASRGQGARYEQYF. DNA for the CDR3: TGTGCCAGCCGCGGACAGGGGGCACGATACGAGCAGTACTTC. The chain recombines TRBV27 with TRBJ2-7; 11 positions agree with TRBD1. The CDR3 contains 14 residues. CDR1 is MNHEY and CDR2 is SMNVEV in the germline V gene (reference sequence). The ends lost 8 bases at V and 4 bases at J; junction bases unmatched: 7.

The chain joins TRBV5-1 to TRBJ2-1; 8 bases are shared with TRBD2. The V segment lost 4 bases and the J segment 0 bases; nucleotides outside the gene matches: 3. CDR3 length: 15 amino acids. CDR1 SGHRS and CDR2 YFSETQ come from the germline V gene. CDR3: CASSPGGNSYNEQFF. The CDR3 nucleotides read TGCGCCAGCAGCCCGGGGGGGAACTCCTACAATGAGCAGTTCTTC.

The chain has TRBV7-3 and TRBJ2-2; a weak D match, TRBD2 (6 bases). The V and J ends lost 5 bases and 6 bases respectively, with 10 bases between them. CDR3 length equals 13 residues. Per the germline V gene, CDR1 is SGHTA and CDR2 is FQGTGA. The chain's CDR3 is CASSTTGAGELFF. In nucleotides, the CDR3 is TGTGCCAGCAGCACAACGGGGGCCGGGGAGCTGTTTTTT.

This sequence joins TRBV28 and TRBJ2-7; weak D call: TRBD1 (6 bases). Trimming left V 3 bases short and J 1 base short, with 16 bases between. The CDR3 has 16 amino acids. Germline CDR1 and CDR2: MDHEN and SYDVKM. The CDR3 loop reads CASSFLRQVASYEQYF. The CDR3 coding sequence is TGTGCCAGCAGTTTCCTAAGACAGGTAGCATCCTACGAGCAGTACTTC.

This chain links TRBV5-4 with TRBJ2-7; 10 nucleotides line up with TRBD2. The V segment lost 0 bases and the J segment 2 bases; nucleotides outside the gene matches: 2. This CDR3 has 15 amino acids. The germline V gene encodes CDR1 SGHNT and CDR2 YYREEE (reference sequence). The CDR3 nucleotides read TGTGCCAGCAGCTTGGAACTAGCGGGGACCTACGAGCAGTACTTC. Translating it yields CASSLELAGTYEQYF.

The rearrangement uses TRBV2 and TRBJ2-2; the match to TRBD2 covers 14 bases. The germline CDR1 and CDR2 sequences are SNHLY and FYNNEI. The CDR3 spans 18 residues. V trimming: 5 bases; J trimming: 3 bases; junction bases outside the gene matches: 8. Here the CDR3 DNA reads TGTGCCAGCAGTCCACGACTAGCGGGGGGGCGGGACACCGGGGAGCTGTTTTTT. Its translation is CASSPRLAGGRDTGELFF.

The V gene is TRBV11-3, the J gene TRBJ2-3, with 13 bases that match TRBD2. The CDR3 runs 16 residues. CDR1 SGHNT and CDR2 YENEEA come from the germline V gene. Germline trimming cut 5 bases from V and 2 bases from J; bases unmatched to any gene: 4. In nucleotides, the CDR3 is TGTGCCAGCAGCCGACTAGCGGGAGGCCCCACAGATACGCAGTATTTT. Translated, it gives CASSRLAGGPTDTQYF.

The V call is TRBV2, the J call TRBJ1-4, with D perhaps TRBD1 (5 bases). Trimming took off 3 bases at V and 7 bases at J, with 12 bases between the two ends. Germline CDR1 and CDR2: SNHLY and FYNNEI. The CDR3 extends over 14 amino acids. CDR3 DNA: TGTGCCAGCAGTGACCGGGACTTGTTTGAAAAACTGTTTTTT. Translated, it gives CASSDRDLFEKLFF. The whole variable domain, filled in from reference TRBV2 and TRBJ1-4, reads EPEVTQTPSHQVTQMGQEVILRCVPISNHLYFYWYRQILGQKVEFLVSFYNNEISEKSEIFDDQFSVERPDGSNFTLKIRSTKLEDSAMYFCASSDRDLFEKLFFGSGTQLSVL.

The CDR3 spells CASSDRISRATFGYTF. The CDR3 DNA is TGTGCCAGCAGCGACAGGATTTCGCGCGCCACTTTTGGCTACACCTTC. V usage is TRBV2 and J usage is TRBJ1-2; TRBD1 is a possible D gene (6 bases). CDR1 is SNHLY, CDR2 FYNNEI, per germline. This CDR3 is built from 16 residues. V gave up 6 bases and J gave up 7 bases, with 24 bases separating them.

The chain has TRBV4-2 and TRBJ2-1; 10 nucleotides align to TRBD2. The CDR3 is 16 residues long. Germline values: CDR1 LGHNA, CDR2 YNFKEQ. With 4 bases clipped from V and 0 bases from J, the junction kept 3 bases outside the gene matches. The CDR3 bases are TGTGCCAGCAGCCTGATAGCGGGAGGCTCCTACAATGAGCAGTTCTTC. Amino acids: CASSLIAGGSYNEQFF.

This chain links TRBV5-6 with TRBJ2-1; 9 bases match TRBD2. Looked up from germline, CDR1 is SGHDT and CDR2 is YYEEEE. V dropped 2 bases and J dropped 6; count of bases not matched to a gene: 6. CDR3 length equals 15 residues. DNA for the CDR3: TGTGCCAGCAGCTTCTCACTAGCGGGCAGCAATGAGCAGTTCTTC. It yields the protein CASSFSLAGSNEQFF.

The chain carries TRBV5-4 and TRBJ2-7, with 9 bases identical to TRBD2. J was trimmed by 0 bases and V by 0 bases; bases with no gene match: 10. This CDR3 spans 18 amino acids. Germline V lookup: CDR1 SGHNT, CDR2 YYREEE (reference sequence). Here the CDR3 DNA reads TGTGCCAGCAGCTTGGCAGGTAATAGCGGGGGAATCTCCTACGAGCAGTACTTC. It specifies CASSLAGNSGGISYEQYF.

The chain recombines TRBV6-5 with TRBJ1-1, with TRBD1 matching over 7 bases. Germline V gene data show CDR1 as MNHEY and CDR2 as SVGAGI. The CDR3 is 11 amino acids. Unmatched junction bases numbered 5, after V lost 8 bases and J lost 8 bases. Here the CDR3 reads CASSQGPEAFF. DNA for the CDR3: TGTGCCAGCTCACAGGGGCCCGAAGCTTTCTTT.

The V gene is TRBV30, the J gene TRBJ2-3; a possible D gene is TRBD1 (6 bases). This CDR3 comprises 13 residues. Trimming removed 4 bases at V and 0 bases at J, with 8 bases between. Germline assignment: CDR1 GTSNPN and CDR2 SVGIG (reference sequence). The CDR3 loop reads CAWKDRSTDTQYF. CDR3 DNA: TGTGCCTGGAAGGACAGAAGCACAGATACGCAGTATTTT.

CDR3 nucleotide sequence: TGTGCCAGCAGTTTTGTTGCAGGGGAGGGTCAGCCCCAGCATTTT. Its protein is CASSFVAGEGQPQHF. The chain couples TRBV7-2 to TRBJ1-5, with D possibly being TRBD1 (6 bases). The CDR3 spans 15 residues. V was shortened by 6 bases and J by 6 bases, with 18 bases between the two germline ends. Germline assignment: CDR1 SGHTA and CDR2 FQGNSA.

This sequence joins TRBV27 and TRBJ1-2; D is unresolved. The CDR3 extends over 13 amino acids. V was pared by 6 bases and J by 3 bases, with 11 bases between. Germline-derived CDR1 and CDR2 are MNHEY and SMNVEV (reference sequence). CDR3 DNA sequence: TGTGCCAGCAGGTCCGGGTTTCACTATGGCTACACCTTC. It codes for CASRSGFHYGYTF.

V and J are TRBV28 and TRBJ1-2, with D possibly matching TRBD1 (6 bases). The V gene lost 5 bases and the J gene lost 2 bases, with 9 bases spanning the gap. The germline CDR1 and CDR2 sequences are MDHEN and SYDVKM. The CDR3 contains 13 residues. CDR3 DNA: TGTGCCAGCAGTACGACAGGAAACTATGGCTACACCTTC. Protein: CASSTTGNYGYTF.

This chain links TRBV5-8 with TRBJ2-2; tentative D call: TRBD2 (7 bases). The CDR3 covers 15 residues. Trimming took off 2 bases at V and 6 bases at J, with 14 bases between the two ends. Germline V CDR1 and CDR2: SGHTS, YDEGEE. The CDR3 sequence: CASSFVGGGPGELFF. CDR3 in DNA: TGTGCCAGCAGCTTTGTTGGCGGGGGCCCCGGGGAGCTGTTTTTT.

J is TRBJ1-2 and V is TRBV28; 8 positions agree with TRBD1. V shed 5 bases and J 8 bases; nucleotides not matched to a gene: 7. Germline CDR1 reads MDHEN; CDR2 reads SYDVKM. This CDR3 is 13 amino acids long. CDR3 sequence (DNA): TGTGCCAGCAGTGCCGGACAGGGTCGGGGCTACACCTTC. Amino acid sequence: CASSAGQGRGYTF.

The V and J genes are TRBV5-1 and TRBJ1-5; D is possibly TRBD1 (6 bases). The ends were cut back, 4 bases at V and 3 bases at J, with 11 bases in the middle. The CDR3 loop spans 14 amino acids. Germline V gives CDR1 SGHRS, CDR2 YFSETQ. CDR3 sequence reads: CASSTGQINQPQHF. The CDR3 DNA reads as TGCGCCAGCAGCACCGGACAGATCAATCAGCCCCAGCATTTT.

The rearrangement uses TRBV30 and TRBJ1-2; possible D gene TRBD1, 5 bases. This CDR3 is 14 amino acids long. The germline V gene has CDR1 GTSNPN and CDR2 SVGIG (reference sequence). Deletions cut 0 bases from V and 4 bases from J, with 12 bases between. The CDR3 protein is CAWSVLRGGYGYTF. The CDR3 nucleotides are TGTGCCTGGAGTGTACTGAGGGGAGGCTATGGCTACACCTTC. The complete variable domain, with remaining parts taken from reference TRBV30 and TRBJ1-2, reads SQTIHQWPATLVQPVGSPLSLECTVEGTSNPNLYWYRQAAGRGLQLLFYSVGIGQISSEVPQNLSASRPQDRQFILSSKKLLLSDSGFYLCAWSVLRGGYGYTFGSGTRLTVV.

V gene TRBV5-1 combines with J gene TRBJ2-7, with 10 bases matching TRBD1. J lost 2 bases, V lost 7 bases, and 6 bases had no gene match. The length of the CDR3 is 14 residues. In germline, CDR1 is SGHRS, CDR2 YFSETQ. The CDR3 is CASAPGTGAYEQYF. The CDR3 DNA reads TGCGCCAGCGCTCCCGGGACAGGGGCCTACGAGCAGTACTTC.

This sequence joins TRBV5-1 and TRBJ1-2, with 7 bases aligning to TRBD1. There are 13 residues in the CDR3. Germline V gene lookup returns CDR1 SGHRS and CDR2 YFSETQ. V lost 0 bases and J lost 6; bases outside the gene matches: 2. CDR3 in amino acids: CASSLDRGHGYTF. CDR3 DNA sequence: TGCGCCAGCAGCTTGGACAGGGGTCATGGCTACACCTTC.

This chain uses TRBV23-1 with TRBJ1-1; 7 positions match TRBD1. TRBV23-1 is an ORF, and what it does is uncertain. This CDR3 is 16 amino acids long. J was trimmed by 0 bases and V by 0 bases; bases with no gene match: 4. The CDR3 sequence is CASSQSPQGLNTEAFF. CDR3 nucleotides: TGCGCCAGCAGTCAATCACCACAGGGGCTGAACACTGAAGCTTTCTTT.

V and J are TRBV5-1 and TRBJ2-5; D might be TRBD1 (6 bases). Germline values: CDR1 SGHRS, CDR2 YFSETQ. This CDR3 has 13 residues. The V end lost 4 bases, the J end lost 5 bases, and 12 bases lay between the germline ends. CDR3 in DNA: TGCGCCAGCAGCCCGGGACACAAGGAGACCCAGTACTTC. It specifies CASSPGHKETQYF.

The chain couples TRBV18 to TRBJ2-2; TRBD1 matches at 7 bases. The V gene's germline CDR1 is KGHSH and CDR2 LQKENI. This CDR3 has 17 residues. The trim removed 0 bases at V and 2 bases at J, leaving 6 bases unmatched. The DNA of the CDR3 is TGTGCCAGCTCACCACCCCCGGGACAGAGAAACACCGGGGAGCTGTTTTTT. Its translation: CASSPPPGQRNTGELFF.